One and the same sample provided the 4 T cell receptor beta chains below, sequenced in a study of shared clonotypes between healthy human individuals (TCRdb year 2020). Library creation used the immunoSEQ multiplex PCR assay. The immuneACCESS repertoire file appears here via TCRdb, limited to in-frame rearrangements. These files lack a portion of the clones; in checked studies, under half of the deficit traces to unresolved V genes, and the cause of the others is not known. Present in this sample are 550,000 to 750,000 clones, 92% of which were seen just once. The ten largest clones represent 20% to 25% of the sample. CD8 naive samples were obtained by positive selection for CCR7 among CD45RO-negative cells, yielding a CD45RA+CCR7+ population from which TemRA cells were excluded. The material sequenced was naive CD8+ T cells sorted from blood. The cell subset or site label here, explained by the study, means: CD45RA+CCR7+. The receptors derive from a young man in good health.

The chain combines TRBV25-1 with TRBJ1-3; the D gene is possibly TRBD1 (5 bases). CDR1 MGHDK and CDR2 SYGVNS come from the germline V gene. This CDR3 spans 14 amino acids. Trimming cost V 10 bases and J 0 bases, with 13 bases left between them. CDR3 DNA: TGTGCCACCTCACCGGGGCTCTCTGGAAACACCATATATTTT. This encodes CATSPGLSGNTIYF.

This chain joins TRBV6-1 and TRBJ2-7; 9 bases match TRBD1. This CDR3 comprises 18 residues. The junction had 17 bases not matched to a gene; V was cut back by 1 base and J by 7 bases. Germline CDR1 is MNHNS and CDR2 is SASEGT. CDR3 in DNA: TGTGCCAGCAGTGAAGTAGGGCACTACGAACAGGGGGCGCGGGAGCAGTACTTC. Its protein product is CASSEVGHYEQGAREQYF.

The chain recombines TRBV2 with TRBJ2-5; TRBD2 matches 7 bases. There are 16 residues in the CDR3. CDR1 is SNHLY and CDR2 is FYNNEI in the germline V gene. The V gene end was trimmed by 6 bases and the J gene end by 6 bases; junction bases not matched to a gene: 16. In DNA, the CDR3 is TGTGCCAGCAGAGAGAGCCTAGCGGAGGGAGGGAAGACCCAGTACTTC. Translated, it gives CASRESLAEGGKTQYF.

The chain combines TRBV4-3 with TRBJ2-5, with D uncertain. Germline V gene sequence: CDR1 LGHNA, CDR2 YSLEER. The CDR3 consists of 15 residues. Between the trimmed V and J ends, which lost 0 bases and 1 base, there was a span of 9 bases. In nucleotides, the CDR3 is TGCGCCAGCAGCCAAGATAGTTCTATCCAAGAGACCCAGTACTTC. This sequence encodes CASSQDSSIQETQYF.